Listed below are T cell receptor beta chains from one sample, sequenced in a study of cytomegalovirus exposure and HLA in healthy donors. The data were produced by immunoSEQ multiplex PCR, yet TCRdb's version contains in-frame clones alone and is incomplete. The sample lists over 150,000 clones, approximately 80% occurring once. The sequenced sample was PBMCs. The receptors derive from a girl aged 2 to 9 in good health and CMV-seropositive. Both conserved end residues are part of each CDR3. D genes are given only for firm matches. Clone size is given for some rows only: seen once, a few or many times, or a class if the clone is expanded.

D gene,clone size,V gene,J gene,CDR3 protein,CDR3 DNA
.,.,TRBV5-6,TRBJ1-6,CASSFRILSSYNSPLHF,TGTGCTAGCAGCTTCCGGATACTAAGCTCCTATAATTCACCCCTCCACTTT
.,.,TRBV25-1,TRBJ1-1,CASTWAGGTEAFF,TGTGCCAGCACGTGGGCAGGAGGGACTGAAGCTTTCTTT
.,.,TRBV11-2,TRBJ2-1,CASSRSPGEEQFF,TGTGCCAGCAGCCGCAGTCCGGGAGAAGAGCAGTTCTTC
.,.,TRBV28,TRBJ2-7,CASSLGRYEQYF,TGTGCCAGCAGTTTAGGCCGCTACGAGCAGTACTTC
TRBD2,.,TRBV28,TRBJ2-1,CASSRSGAPLEQFF,TGTGCCAGCAGTCGTAGCGGGGCCCCACTGGAGCAGTTCTTC
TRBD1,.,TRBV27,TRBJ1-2,CASSFFGTGRLSNYGYTF,TGTGCCAGCAGTTTTTTTGGGACAGGGAGGTTGTCTAACTATGGCTACACCTTC
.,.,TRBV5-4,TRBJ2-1,CASSRGGQSSYNEQFF,TGTGCCAGCAGCAGGGGGGGGCAGAGCTCCTACAATGAGCAGTTCTTC
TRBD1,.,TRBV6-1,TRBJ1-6,CASTRTGGHNSPLHF,TGTGCCAGCACCAGGACAGGGGGACATAATTCACCCCTCCACTTT
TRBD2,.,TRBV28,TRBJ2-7,CASSLPLLGGTSGRDPFREQYF,TGTGCCAGCAGTTTACCTCTCCTCGGAGGGACTAGCGGGAGGGATCCCTTTCGCGAGCAGTACTTC
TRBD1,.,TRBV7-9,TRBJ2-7,CASSPDRGAGYEQYF,TGTGCCAGCAGCCCGGACAGGGGCGCGGGTTACGAGCAGTACTTC
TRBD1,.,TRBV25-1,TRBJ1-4,CASSDRQGAATNEKLFF,TGTGCCAGCAGTGATCGACAGGGGGCGGCGACTAATGAAAAACTGTTTTTT
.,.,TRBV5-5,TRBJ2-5,CASSLWGGAEETQYF,TGTGCCAGCAGCTTGTGGGGGGGCGCGGAAGAGACCCAGTACTTC
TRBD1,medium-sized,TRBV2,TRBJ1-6,CASRGTGSPLHF,TGTGCCAGCAGAGGGACAGGTTCACCCCTCCACTTT
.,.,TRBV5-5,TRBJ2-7,CASSLETYEQYF,TGTGCCAGCAGCTTGGAGACATACGAGCAGTACTTC
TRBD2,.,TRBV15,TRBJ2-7,CATGAGGPEEQYF,TGTGCCACCGGAGCGGGAGGGCCTGAAGAGCAGTACTTC
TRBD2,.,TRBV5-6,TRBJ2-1,CASLERGGRNEQFF,TGTGCCAGCCTTGAGCGGGGGGGCCGCAATGAGCAGTTCTTC
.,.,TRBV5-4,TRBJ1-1,CARGRDRNTEAFF,TGTGCCAGGGGGAGAGACCGGAACACTGAAGCTTTCTTT
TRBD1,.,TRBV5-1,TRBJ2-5,CASSIGTGNQETQYF,TGCGCCAGCAGCATAGGGACAGGGAACCAAGAGACCCAGTACTTC
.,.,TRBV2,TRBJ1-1,CASRGPGFGEAFF,TGTGCCAGCAGGGGCCCAGGGTTTGGCGAGGCTTTCTTT
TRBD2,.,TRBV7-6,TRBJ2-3,CASSFIAGVADTQYF,TGTGCCAGCAGCTTCATTGCGGGGGTCGCAGATACGCAGTATTTT
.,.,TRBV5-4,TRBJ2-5,CASSGSRSQETQYF,TGTGCCAGCAGCGGTTCTAGATCACAAGAGACCCAGTACTTC
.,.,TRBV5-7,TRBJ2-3,CASSLEPYGLADTQYF,TGTGCCAGCAGCTTGGAACCGTATGGGCTCGCAGATACGCAGTATTTT
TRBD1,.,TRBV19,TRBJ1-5,CASSDRTGGLGNQPQHF,TGTGCCAGTAGTGACCGGACAGGGGGCTTGGGCAATCAGCCCCAGCATTTT
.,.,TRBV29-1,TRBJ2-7,CSVVSGGVGYF,TGCAGCGTTGTCTCTGGCGGGGTAGGGTACTTC
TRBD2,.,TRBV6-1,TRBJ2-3,CASSDLAGGVLKDTQYF,TGTGCCAGCAGTGATCTAGCGGGAGGGGTATTAAAAGATACGCAGTATTTT
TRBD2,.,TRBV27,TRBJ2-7,CASLWGGNRDGAGGPHEQYF,TGTGCCAGCCTTTGGGGGGGGAACAGGGACGGAGCGGGAGGGCCTCACGAGCAGTACTTC
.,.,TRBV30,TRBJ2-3,CAQTRDSLGDTQYF,TGTGCCCAAACAAGGGACTCACTCGGAGATACGCAGTATTTT
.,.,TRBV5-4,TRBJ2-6,CASSSRGGSSGANVLTF,TGTGCCAGCAGCAGCCGAGGGGGAAGCTCTGGGGCCAACGTCCTGACTTTC
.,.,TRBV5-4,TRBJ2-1,CASTEAGSSYNEQFF,TGTGCCAGCACCGAGGCCGGGAGCTCCTACAATGAGCAGTTCTTC
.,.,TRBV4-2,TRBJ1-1,CASSPEGRLGAFF,TGTGCCAGCAGCCCCGAGGGGAGGTTGGGAGCTTTCTTT
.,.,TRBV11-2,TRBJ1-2,CASSPLSAGNYGYTF,TGTGCCAGCAGCCCCCTTTCGGCAGGGAACTATGGCTACACCTTC
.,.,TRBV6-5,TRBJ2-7,CASARQITYEQYF,TGTGCCAGCGCTAGACAGATTACCTACGAGCAGTACTTC
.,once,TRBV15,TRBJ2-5,CATSRDSRAQYF,TGTGCCACCAGCAGAGACTCCCGGGCCCAGTACTTC
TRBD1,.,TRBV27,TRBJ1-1,CASSPYRTGSITEAFF,TGTGCCAGCAGTCCCTACCGGACAGGGAGTATCACTGAAGCTTTCTTT
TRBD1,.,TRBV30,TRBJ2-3,CAWSVLGTGTDTQYF,TGTGCCTGGAGTGTACTCGGGACAGGCACAGATACGCAGTATTTT